This T cell receptor (beta chain) derives from a study of Ad26.COV2.S vaccination and SARS-CoV-2 variants. Whole-study context: Intramuscularly, Ad26.COV2.S was given either once or twice, 56 days apart. Study results and caveats: Total responses of T cells may have been underestimated by the analyses of TCR breadth and depth. Substantial response breadth was reportedly seen for spike-specific CD8+ and CD4+ T cells after vaccination.

Specified treatment: around 19 received Ad26.COV2.S at low or high dose, single or two shots; five or six received placebo; per-sample allocation not given. At day 63 after the first vaccine or placebo injection, samples were drawn. An adult of 18-55 years in Boston served as donor. Profiled with immunoSEQ multiplex PCR; TCRdb holds only in-frame clones, not every one. The sample has hundreds of thousands of clones; 90% are singletons. The ends were cut back, 9 bases at V and 0 bases at J, with 11 bases in the middle. The germline V gene encodes CDR1 LNHDA and CDR2 SQIVND (reference sequence). This CDR3 spans 13 amino acids. As concerns this clone: Its antigen is not identified.

The V gene is TRBV19, the J gene TRBJ1-1; maybe TRBD1 (6 bases). The sequences come from peripheral blood, collected in a trial of Ad26.COV2.S vaccine versus placebo. The sequence was obtained from a person between 18 and 65 years old who received the Ad26.COV2.S COVID-19 vaccine or a placebo. For the CDR3, the DNA is TGTGCCAGCTGGGGGCAGTTGAACACTGAAGCTTTCTTT. It encodes CASWGQLNTEAFF. The whole variable domain, filled in from reference TRBV19 and TRBJ1-1, reads DGGITQSPKYLFRKEGQNVTLSCEQNLNHDAMYWYRQDPGQGLRLIYYSQIVNDFQKGDIAEGYSVSREKKESFPLTVTSAQKNPTAFYLCASWGQLNTEAFFGQGTRLTVV.